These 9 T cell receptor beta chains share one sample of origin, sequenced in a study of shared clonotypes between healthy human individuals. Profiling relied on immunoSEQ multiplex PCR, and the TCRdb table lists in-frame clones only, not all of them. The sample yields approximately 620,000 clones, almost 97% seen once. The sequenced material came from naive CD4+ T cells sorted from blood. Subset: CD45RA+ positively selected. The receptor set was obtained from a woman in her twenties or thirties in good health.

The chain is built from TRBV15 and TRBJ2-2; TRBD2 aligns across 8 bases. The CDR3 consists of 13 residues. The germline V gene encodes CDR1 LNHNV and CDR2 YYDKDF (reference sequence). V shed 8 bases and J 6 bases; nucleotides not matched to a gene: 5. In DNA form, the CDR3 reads TGTGCCACCGGCGGGAGGAAATCCGGGGAGCTGTTTTTT. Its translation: CATGGRKSGELFF.

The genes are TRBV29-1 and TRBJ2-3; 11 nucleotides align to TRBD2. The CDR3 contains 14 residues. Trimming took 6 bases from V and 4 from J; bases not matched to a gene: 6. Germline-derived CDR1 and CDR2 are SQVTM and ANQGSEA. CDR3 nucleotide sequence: TGCAGCGTGGACCCACTAGCGGGAGCAGATACGCAGTATTTT. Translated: CSVDPLAGADTQYF.

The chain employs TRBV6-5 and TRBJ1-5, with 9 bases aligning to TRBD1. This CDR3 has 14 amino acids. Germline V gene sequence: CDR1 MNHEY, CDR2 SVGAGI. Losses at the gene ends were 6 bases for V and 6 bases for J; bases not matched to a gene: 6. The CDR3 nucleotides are TGTGCCAGCAGCCGAGGACAGGGGTCTCAGCCCCAGCATTTT. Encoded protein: CASSRGQGSQPQHF.

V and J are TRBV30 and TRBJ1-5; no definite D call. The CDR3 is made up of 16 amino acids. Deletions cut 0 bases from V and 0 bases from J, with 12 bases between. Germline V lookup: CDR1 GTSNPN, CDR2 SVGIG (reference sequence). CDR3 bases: TGTGCCTGGAGTGTAGGCAGCCAATATAGCAATCAGCCCCAGCATTTT. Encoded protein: CAWSVGSQYSNQPQHF. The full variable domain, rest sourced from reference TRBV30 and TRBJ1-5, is SQTIHQWPATLVQPVGSPLSLECTVEGTSNPNLYWYRQAAGRGLQLLFYSVGIGQISSEVPQNLSASRPQDRQFILSSKKLLLSDSGFYLCAWSVGSQYSNQPQHFGDGTRLSIL.

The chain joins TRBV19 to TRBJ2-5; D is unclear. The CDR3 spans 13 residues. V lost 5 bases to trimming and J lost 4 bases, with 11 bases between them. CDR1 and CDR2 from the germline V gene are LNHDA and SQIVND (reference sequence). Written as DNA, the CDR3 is TGTGCCAGTAGTTCCGTCGACGGAGAGACCCAGTACTTC. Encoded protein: CASSSVDGETQYF.

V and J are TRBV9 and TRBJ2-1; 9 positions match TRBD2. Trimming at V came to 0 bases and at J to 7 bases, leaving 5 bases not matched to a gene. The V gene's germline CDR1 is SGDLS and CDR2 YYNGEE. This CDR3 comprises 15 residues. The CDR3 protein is CASSVELAGGNEQFF. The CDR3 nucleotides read TGTGCCAGCAGCGTAGAACTAGCGGGTGGAAATGAGCAGTTCTTC.

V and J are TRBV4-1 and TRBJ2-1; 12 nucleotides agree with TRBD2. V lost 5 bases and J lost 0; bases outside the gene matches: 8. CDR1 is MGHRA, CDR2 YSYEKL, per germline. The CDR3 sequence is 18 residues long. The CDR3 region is CASSRASGRVSSYNEQFF. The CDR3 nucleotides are TGCGCCAGCAGCAGGGCTAGCGGGAGGGTGAGCTCCTACAATGAGCAGTTCTTC.

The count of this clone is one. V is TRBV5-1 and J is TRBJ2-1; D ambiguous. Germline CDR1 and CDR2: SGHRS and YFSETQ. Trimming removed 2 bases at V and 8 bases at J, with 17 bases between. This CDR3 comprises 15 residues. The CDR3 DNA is TGCGCCAGCAGCTTAGAAGGCACAACCTCTTATGAGCAGTTCTTC. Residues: CASSLEGTTSYEQFF.

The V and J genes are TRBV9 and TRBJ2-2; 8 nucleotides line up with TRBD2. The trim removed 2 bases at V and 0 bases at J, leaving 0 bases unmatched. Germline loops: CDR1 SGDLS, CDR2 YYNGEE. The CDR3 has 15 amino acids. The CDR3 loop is CASSVSGTNTGELFF. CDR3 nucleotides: TGTGCCAGCAGCGTTAGCGGGACGAACACCGGGGAGCTGTTTTTT. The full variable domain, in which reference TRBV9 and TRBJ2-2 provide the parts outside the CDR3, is DSGVTQTPKHLITATGQRVTLRCSPRSGDLSVYWYQQSLDQGLQFLIQYYNGEERAKGNILERFSAQQFPDLHSELNLSSLELGDSALYFCASSVSGTNTGELFFGEGSRLTVL.